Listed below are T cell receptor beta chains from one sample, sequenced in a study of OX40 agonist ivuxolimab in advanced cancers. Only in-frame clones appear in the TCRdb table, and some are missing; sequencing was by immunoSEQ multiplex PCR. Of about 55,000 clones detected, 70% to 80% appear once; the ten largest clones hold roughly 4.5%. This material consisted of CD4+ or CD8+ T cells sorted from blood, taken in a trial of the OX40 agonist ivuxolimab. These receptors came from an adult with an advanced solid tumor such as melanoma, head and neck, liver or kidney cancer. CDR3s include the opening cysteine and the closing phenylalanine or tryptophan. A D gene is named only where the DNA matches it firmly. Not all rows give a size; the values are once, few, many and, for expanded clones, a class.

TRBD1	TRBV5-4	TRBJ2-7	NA	TGTGCCAGCAGCTTCGACAGGGGGACTTACGAGCAGTACTTC	CASSFDRGTYEQYF
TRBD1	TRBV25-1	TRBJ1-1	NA	TGTGCCAGCAGTCGACAGGGAACTGAAGCTTTCTTT	CASSRQGTEAFF
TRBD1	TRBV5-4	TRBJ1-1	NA	TGTGCCAGCAGCCCGGGACAGATGAACACTGAAGCTTTCTTT	CASSPGQMNTEAFF
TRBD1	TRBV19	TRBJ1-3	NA	TGTGCCAGTATTGGGACAGCCTCTGGAAACACCATATATTTT	CASIGTASGNTIYF
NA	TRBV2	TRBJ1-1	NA	TGTGCCAGCAGGGAGACCGGGGGGTGGAACACTGAAGCTTTCTTT	CASRETGGWNTEAFF
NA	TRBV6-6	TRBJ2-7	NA	TGTGCCAGCAGTTACTTAAGACAGTCCTACGAGCAGTACTTC	CASSYLRQSYEQYF
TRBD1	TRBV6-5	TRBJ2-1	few	TGTGCCAGCAGTTACGGGGACAGCCTCCCCTACAATGAGCAGTTCTTC	CASSYGDSLPYNEQFF
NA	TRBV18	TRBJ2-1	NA	TGTGCCAGCTCAGATCACGAGGGCGGGGAGCAGTTCTTC	CASSDHEGGEQFF
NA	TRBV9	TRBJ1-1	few	TGTGCCAGCAGCGTAGCACCAAACACTGAAGCTTTCTTT	CASSVAPNTEAFF
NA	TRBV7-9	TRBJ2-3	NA	TGTGCCAGCAGCTTAGCGGGAGTGCCAGATACGCAGTATTTT	CASSLAGVPDTQYF